The source of this TCR beta chain is a study of T-cell reconstitution after alpha-beta-depleted transplantation in children. This CDR3 region has 18 residues. The TCRbeta library was prepared with unique molecular identifiers. From the PCR reads, TCRdb called clonotypes with MiXCR, one entry per CDR3 protein. This sample carries approximately 640,000 distinct CDR3 sequences, 16% of them seen once, and the ten largest clones take 1.1%. This clonotype was sampled from a human donor who donated a stem cell graft to a child with acute myeloid leukemia. The chain recombines TRBV21-1 with TRBJ2-2. TRBV21-1 is noted as a pseudogene. Sequences were derived from PBMCs from the stem cell graft donor, sampled from the stem cell graft. The CDR3 spells CASSKAPQGLTNTGELFF. The CDR3 DNA follows: TGTGCCAGCAGCAAAGCGCCCCAAGGGTTAACGAACACCGGGGAGCTGTTTTTT.